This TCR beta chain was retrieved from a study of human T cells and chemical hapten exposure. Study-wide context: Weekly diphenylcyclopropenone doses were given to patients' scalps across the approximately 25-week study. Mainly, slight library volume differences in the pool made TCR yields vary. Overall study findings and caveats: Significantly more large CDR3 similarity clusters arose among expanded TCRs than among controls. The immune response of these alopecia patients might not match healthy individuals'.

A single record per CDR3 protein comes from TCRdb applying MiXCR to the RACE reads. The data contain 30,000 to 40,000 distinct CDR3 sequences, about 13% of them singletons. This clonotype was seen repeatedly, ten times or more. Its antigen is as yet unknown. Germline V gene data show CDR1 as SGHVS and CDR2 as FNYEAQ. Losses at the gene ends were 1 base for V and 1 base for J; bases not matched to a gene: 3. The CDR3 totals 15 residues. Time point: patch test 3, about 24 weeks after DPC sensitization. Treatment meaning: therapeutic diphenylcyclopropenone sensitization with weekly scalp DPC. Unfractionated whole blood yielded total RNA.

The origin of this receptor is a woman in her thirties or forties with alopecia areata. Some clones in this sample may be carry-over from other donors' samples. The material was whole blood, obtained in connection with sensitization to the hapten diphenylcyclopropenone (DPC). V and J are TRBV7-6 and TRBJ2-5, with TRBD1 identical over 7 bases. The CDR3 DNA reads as TGTGCCAGCAGCTTAGGAGACAGGGTCCAAGAGACCCAGTACTTC. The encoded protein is CASSLGDRVQETQYF.